This T cell receptor beta chain is drawn from a study of T cells in Graves' hyperthyroidism and ophthalmopathy. This clonotype was detected many times. Enrolled ophthalmopathy patients presented with a Clinical Activity Score of at least 3, a NOSPECS grade of at least 4, and disease duration under 3 months. Amplified regions were TCR beta CDR3 sequences from RNA transcripts. With the HTBI primer set, the TCR CDR3 went through a first round of RT-PCR. TCRdb re-analysed the multiplex PCR reads in MiXCR, keeping a single row per CDR3 protein. The repertoire includes 400,000 to 600,000 distinct CDR3 sequences, roughly a sixth of them detected once, and less than 30% sits in the top ten. The TCR comes from a young woman with Graves' ophthalmopathy. The sequenced sample was blood.

The chain's CDR3 is CASSSYRGEQFF. CDR3 coding DNA: TGTGCCAGCAGCTCCTACCGAGGAGAGCAGTTCTTC. The chain uses TRBV7-3 and TRBJ2-1; D unresolved. The germline V gene encodes CDR1 SGHTA and CDR2 FQGTGA. Trimming left V 4 bases short and J 10 bases short, with 11 bases between. This CDR3 spans 12 amino acids.